Below are 27 T cell receptor beta chains sequenced from a single sample in a study of shared clonotypes between healthy human individuals. The protocol was immunoSEQ multiplex PCR, while the TCRdb copy is restricted to in-frame clones and leaves out a portion. The table has approximately 1,000,000 clones, approximately 75% seen once; the top ten hold about 0.89%. The sequencing input was memory CD4+ T cells from PBMCs. Subset in this sample: CD45RA-negative fraction. The receptors stem from a man between 18 and 35 years old in good health. Some clones in this sample may be carry-over from other donors' samples.

Notes on this clone: Different DNA sequences within this sample yield the same CDR3. The chain carries TRBV29-1 and TRBJ2-4; perhaps TRBD2 as D (5 bases). The germline V gene encodes CDR1 SQVTM and CDR2 ANQGSEA. Trimming shortened V by 2 bases and J by 3 bases, and 8 bases separated the two germline ends. The CDR3 runs 13 residues. As DNA, the CDR3 is TGCAGCGTTGAATCCGGAGGCAAAAACATTCAGTACTTC. It specifies CSVESGGKNIQYF.

The chain has TRBV7-2 and TRBJ2-7, with D hard to call. CDR1 is SGHTA and CDR2 is FQGNSA in the germline V gene. V was shortened by 2 bases and J by 3 bases, with 8 bases between the two germline ends. The CDR3 runs 13 residues. The CDR3 sequence: CASSLIGGYEQYF. As DNA, the CDR3 is TGTGCCAGCAGCTTAATCGGCGGCTACGAGCAGTACTTC.

The chain couples TRBV5-5 to TRBJ1-5, with D unclear. Germline V lookup: CDR1 SGHKS, CDR2 YYEKEE (reference sequence). Trimming left V 1 base short and J 5 bases short, with 10 bases between. The CDR3 length is 14 residues. The chain's CDR3 is CASSLRQAHQPQHF. DNA for the CDR3: TGTGCCAGCAGCTTGCGGCAGGCCCATCAGCCCCAGCATTTT.

The V call is TRBV7-9, the J call TRBJ1-5; unclear D gene. This CDR3 has 14 residues. Germline CDR1 reads SEHNR; CDR2 reads FQNEAQ (reference sequence). V was pared by 2 bases and J by 0 bases, with 5 bases between. CDR3 loop: CASSLFGSNQPQHF. Written as DNA, the CDR3 is TGTGCCAGCAGCTTATTCGGTAGCAATCAGCCCCAGCATTTT.

This chain joins TRBV5-1 and TRBJ2-1; 10 bases fit TRBD2. The germline V gene has CDR1 SGHRS and CDR2 YFSETQ. The CDR3 has 16 amino acids. Unmatched junction bases numbered 5, after V lost 0 bases and J lost 5 bases. The chain's CDR3 is CASSLASTSGDNEQFF. For the CDR3, the DNA is TGCGCCAGCAGCTTGGCTAGCACTAGCGGGGACAATGAGCAGTTCTTC.

The V gene is TRBV29-1, the J gene TRBJ2-3; the D gene is possibly TRBD1 (7 bases). Trimming pared 1 base from V and 3 bases from J, leaving 14 bases between. The CDR3 is made up of 15 amino acids. Germline-derived CDR1 and CDR2 are SQVTM and ANQGSEA. For the CDR3, the DNA is TGCAGCGTTGAAGGCAAACAGGGGAGGACAGATACGCAGTATTTT. Its protein is CSVEGKQGRTDTQYF.

The chain joins TRBV11-2 to TRBJ2-7; D is perhaps TRBD2 (5 bases). The V gene's germline CDR1 is SGHAT and CDR2 FQNNGV. The V and J ends lost 2 bases and 6 bases respectively, with 11 bases between them. This CDR3 has 13 residues. CDR3 loop: CASSLSGGREQYF. DNA for the CDR3: TGTGCCAGCAGCTTATCAGGCGGGCGCGAGCAGTACTTC.

V usage is TRBV4-3 and J usage is TRBJ2-3; 9 bases line up with TRBD2. J was trimmed by 2 bases and V by 1 base; bases with no gene match: 7. CDR1 and CDR2 from the germline V gene are LGHNA and YSLEER. The CDR3 sequence is 17 residues long. CDR3 sequence reads: CASSQGTGLAPTDTQYF. The CDR3 nucleotides are TGCGCCAGCAGCCAAGGGACGGGACTAGCCCCCACAGATACGCAGTATTTT.

In its sample, this clone was seen a few times. The chain employs TRBV19 and TRBJ2-1; D perhaps matches TRBD1 (5 bases). V was pared by 6 bases and J by 3 bases, with 18 bases between. The germline V gene encodes CDR1 LNHDA and CDR2 SQIVND (reference sequence). The CDR3 length is 16 residues. CDR3 amino acids: CASSATGDEHYNEQFF. The CDR3 DNA follows: TGTGCCAGTAGCGCCACAGGAGATGAACACTACAATGAGCAGTTCTTC. Using reference TRBV19 and TRBJ2-1 for the parts outside the CDR3, the full variable domain is DGGITQSPKYLFRKEGQNVTLSCEQNLNHDAMYWYRQDPGQGLRLIYYSQIVNDFQKGDIAEGYSVSREKKESFPLTVTSAQKNPTAFYLCASSATGDEHYNEQFFGPGTRLTVL.

The chain uses TRBV4-3 and TRBJ1-2, with D perhaps matching TRBD1 (5 bases). The CDR3 is made up of 14 amino acids. The V gene lost 1 base and the J gene lost 8 bases, with 14 bases spanning the gap. Germline loops: CDR1 LGHNA, CDR2 YSLEER. CDR3 residues: CASSQAHRTGGYTF. As DNA, the CDR3 is TGCGCCAGCAGCCAAGCCCACAGGACCGGAGGCTACACCTTC.

This clone was observed a handful of times. The chain recombines TRBV25-1 with TRBJ1-1; 7 bases line up with TRBD1. From germline, CDR1 is MGHDK and CDR2 SYGVNS. V trimming: 8 bases; J trimming: 0 bases; junction bases outside the gene matches: 12. The CDR3 is made up of 16 amino acids. The CDR3 is CASSRGAGGLNTEAFF. CDR3 DNA: TGTGCCAGCTCCCGGGGGGCAGGGGGTTTGAACACTGAAGCTTTCTTT. Combining the CDR3 with reference TRBV25-1 and TRBJ1-1 gives the whole variable domain EADIYQTPRYLVIGTGKKITLECSQTMGHDKMYWYQQDPGMELHLIHYSYGVNSTEKGDLSSESTVSRIRTEHFPLTLESARPSHTSQYLCASSRGAGGLNTEAFFGQGTRLTVV.

The chain uses TRBV9 and TRBJ2-1; 10 bases are a match to TRBD2. Germline CDR1 and CDR2: SGDLS and YYNGEE. J was trimmed by 7 bases and V by 3 bases; bases with no gene match: 10. CDR3 length: 16 amino acids. The CDR3 loop reads CASSDRWSSGRNEQFF. CDR3 DNA: TGTGCCAGCAGCGACCGGTGGAGTAGCGGGAGGAATGAGCAGTTCTTC.

This chain joins TRBV4-1 and TRBJ2-1; D gene ambiguous. CDR1 is MGHRA, CDR2 YSYEKL, per germline. The CDR3 totals 13 residues. The V gene lost 4 bases and the J gene lost 2 bases, with 6 bases spanning the gap. CDR3 region: CASSRLPYNEQFF. The CDR3 DNA reads as TGCGCCAGCAGCCGTCTCCCCTACAATGAGCAGTTCTTC.

This rearrangement joins TRBV5-1 to TRBJ2-1, with D tentatively TRBD2 (5 bases). V lost 3 bases and J lost 0, with 22 bases in between. This CDR3 is built from 19 residues. Germline assignment: CDR1 SGHRS and CDR2 YFSETQ. The CDR3, as DNA: TGCGCCAGCAGCTACCCCGAAGGTGATAGCGCGAGCTCCTACAATGAGCAGTTCTTC. Its protein product is CASSYPEGDSASSYNEQFF.

About this clone: Other DNA variants within this sample encode the same CDR3. This sequence joins TRBV5-1 and TRBJ2-5, with D perhaps TRBD1 or TRBD2 (5 bases each). The V end lost 7 bases, the J end lost 3 bases, and 19 bases lay between the germline ends. The CDR3 sequence is 15 residues long. CDR1 and CDR2 from the germline V gene are SGHRS and YFSETQ. The CDR3 DNA follows: TGCGCCAGCTCCCTCCTGGGGACCAGGGAAGAGACCCAGTACTTC. Its protein is CASSLLGTREETQYF.

This clone has a single count. The CDR3 region has the DNA TGTGCCAGCAGTCCAAGACTAGGAAACAATGAGCAGTTCTTC. Translating gives CASSPRLGNNEQFF. The chain has TRBV27 and TRBJ2-1; possible D gene TRBD2, 6 bases. Trimming stripped 5 bases from V and 5 bases from J, with 13 bases between. The CDR3 spans 14 residues. Germline-derived CDR1 and CDR2 are MNHEY and SMNVEV (reference sequence).

The chain couples TRBV5-5 to TRBJ2-5, with D hard to call. The germline V and J ends were trimmed by 4 bases and 5 bases, with 12 bases remaining between them. Germline loops: CDR1 SGHKS, CDR2 YYEKEE (reference sequence). CDR3 length: 13 residues. CDR3 loop: CASSLAVRETQYF. In nucleotides, the CDR3 is TGTGCCAGCAGCCTGGCAGTGAGGGAGACCCAGTACTTC.

This clone has only one observation. J is TRBJ2-2 and V is TRBV18, with D possibly being TRBD1 (6 bases). CDR1 and CDR2 from the germline V gene are KGHSH and LQKENI. V was cut by 3 bases and J by 7 bases, with 12 bases left in between. The CDR3 covers 14 residues. In DNA, the CDR3 is TGTGCCAGCTCACCCGACAGGTCTATCGGGGAGCTGTTTTTT. Translation: CASSPDRSIGELFF.

In nucleotides, the CDR3 is TGTGCCAGCAGTGTTGGGACAGGGGTGGGAACTGAAGCTTTCTTT. The encoded protein is CASSVGTGVGTEAFF. J is TRBJ1-1 and V is TRBV2; 10 nucleotides match TRBD1. The CDR3 loop spans 15 amino acids. The ends lost 4 bases at V and 5 bases at J; junction bases unmatched: 7. The germline V gene has CDR1 SNHLY and CDR2 FYNNEI.

The J gene is TRBJ2-1, the V gene TRBV30; 7 bases match TRBD2. Germline lookup yields CDR1 GTSNPN and CDR2 SVGIG (reference sequence). After removal of 3 bases from V and 2 bases from J, the junction contained 7 bases not matched to a gene. The CDR3 spans 15 residues. The CDR3 reads CAWSSTGGPYNEQFF. The CDR3 coding sequence is TGTGCCTGGAGCTCGACGGGAGGACCCTACAATGAGCAGTTCTTC.

Only a few counts were recorded for this clone. The chain combines TRBV7-2 with TRBJ1-2; a possible D gene is TRBD1 (5 bases). Germline lookup yields CDR1 SGHTA and CDR2 FQGNSA. Trimming stripped 5 bases from V and 2 bases from J, with 12 bases between. This CDR3 is built from 14 residues. The CDR3, as DNA: TGTGCCAGCAGCCAAGACAGCCTGAACTATGGCTACACCTTC. It specifies CASSQDSLNYGYTF.

The V and J genes are TRBV7-2 and TRBJ2-6; D possibly corresponds to TRBD1 (6 bases). The CDR3 has 14 amino acids. CDR1 is SGHTA, CDR2 FQGNSA, per germline. V lost 5 bases and J lost 2, with 7 bases in between. Here the CDR3 reads CASSGTPGANVLTF. In DNA, the CDR3 is TGTGCCAGCAGCGGGACACCTGGGGCCAACGTCCTGACTTTC.

The chain has TRBV30 and TRBJ2-3; 7 nucleotides line up with TRBD1. The germline gives CDR1 GTSNPN, CDR2 SVGIG (reference sequence). J gave up 2 bases and V 7 bases, and 12 bases lay outside the gene matches. This CDR3 region has 15 residues. In DNA, the CDR3 is TGTGCCTCCAGGAGCAAGGGGGCATTCACAGATACGCAGTATTTT. It specifies CASRSKGAFTDTQYF.

This clone was seen only a few times. The chain links TRBV9 to TRBJ2-5; weak D call: TRBD1 (7 bases). CDR1 is SGDLS and CDR2 is YYNGEE in the germline V gene. This CDR3 is 16 amino acids long. V was pared by 0 bases and J by 2 bases, with 14 bases between. The CDR3 sequence is CASSVGQGGGQETQYF. DNA for the CDR3: TGTGCCAGCAGCGTAGGACAGGGAGGCGGTCAAGAGACCCAGTACTTC. The full variable domain, in which reference TRBV9 and TRBJ2-5 provide the parts outside the CDR3, is DSGVTQTPKHLITATGQRVTLRCSPRSGDLSVYWYQQSLDQGLQFLIQYYNGEERAKGNILERFSAQQFPDLHSELNLSSLELGDSALYFCASSVGQGGGQETQYFGPGTRLLVL.

The chain has TRBV25-1 and TRBJ1-5, with 8 bases fitting TRBD1. V dropped 2 bases and J dropped 3; count of bases not matched to a gene: 6. CDR1 and CDR2 from the germline V gene are MGHDK and SYGVNS. The CDR3 extends over 16 amino acids. As DNA, the CDR3 is TGTGCCAGCAGTGAACGTGACAGGGGTCACAATCAGCCCCAGCATTTT. Protein: CASSERDRGHNQPQHF.

This clone was seen just once. The chain links TRBV10-3 to TRBJ2-3, with D hard to call. From germline, CDR1 is ENHRY and CDR2 SYGVKD. The length of the CDR3 is 13 residues. Between the trimmed V and J ends, which lost 10 bases and 4 bases, there was a span of 15 bases. CDR3 in DNA: TGTGCCACAAGATGGGATGTGGCAGATACGCAGTATTTT. Residues: CATRWDVADTQYF.

This sequence joins TRBV10-3 and TRBJ1-2; tentative D call: TRBD1 (5 bases). V lost 10 bases and J 5 bases, leaving 11 bases between the germline ends. The CDR3 totals 11 residues. The germline V gene encodes CDR1 ENHRY and CDR2 SYGVKD. CDR3 loop: CASNEGYGYTF. The CDR3 DNA follows: TGTGCCAGCAATGAGGGGTATGGCTACACCTTC.